One sample yielded the 10 T cell receptor beta chains listed below, sequenced in a study of blood T cell repertoires in COVID-19. Some clones are missing from TCRdb's copy, which holds only in-frame ones; the method was immunoSEQ multiplex PCR. The table lists fewer than 500,000 clones, more than 65% of them singletons. The specimen was peripheral blood. The receptor set was obtained from a human donor with acute or convalescent COVID-19. The donor label of this sample is uncertain.

This clone was detected only once. This chain joins TRBV2 and TRBJ1-6; D uncertain. Germline CDR1 SNHLY, CDR2 FYNNEI. The CDR3 consists of 13 residues. V shed 6 bases and J shed 8 bases, with 11 bases lying between them. The CDR3 here is CASRLQRDSPLHF. The CDR3 DNA sequence: TGTGCCAGCAGGCTACAGCGGGATTCACCCCTCCACTTT.

The chain is built from TRBV29-1 and TRBJ2-7; 9 bases match TRBD1. Germline V lookup: CDR1 SQVTM, CDR2 ANQGSEA. After removal of 3 bases from V and 6 bases from J, the junction contained 12 bases not matched to a gene. This CDR3 comprises 15 residues. In DNA, the CDR3 is TGCAGCGTTGAGTCTGGGACAGGGAGTCTGCGCGAGCAGTACTTC. This encodes CSVESGTGSLREQYF.

This chain connects TRBV28 to TRBJ1-2; 9 bases are a match to TRBD1. V shed 2 bases and J 7 bases; nucleotides not matched to a gene: 11. Germline V gene sequence: CDR1 MDHEN, CDR2 SYDVKM. This CDR3 is 16 amino acids long. The CDR3 region is CASSLTRTGEIGGYTF. The CDR3, as DNA: TGTGCCAGCAGTTTAACCCGGACAGGGGAGATTGGTGGCTACACCTTC.

This sequence joins TRBV18 and TRBJ2-5; D not certain. The CDR3 loop spans 14 amino acids. Trimming removed 1 base at V and 2 bases at J, with 8 bases between. Germline lookup yields CDR1 KGHSH and CDR2 LQKENI. Written as DNA, the CDR3 is TGTGCCAGCTCACCACTCGAACATCAAGAGACCCAGTACTTC. It translates to CASSPLEHQETQYF.

The V and J genes are TRBV4-1 and TRBJ2-6, with D perhaps matching TRBD1 (5 bases). Looked up from germline, CDR1 is MGHRA and CDR2 is YSYEKL. Trimming stripped 5 bases from V and 1 base from J, with 9 bases between. The CDR3 is 15 residues long. CDR3 nucleotides: TGCGCCAGCAGCGCTAGGGGTTCTGGGGCCAACGTCCTGACTTTC. This gives the protein CASSARGSGANVLTF.

The chain is built from TRBV5-5 and TRBJ1-4; 7 bases line up with TRBD1. There are 15 residues in the CDR3. Trimming cost V 3 bases and J 3 bases; bases outside gene matches: 5. CDR1 SGHKS and CDR2 YYEKEE come from the germline V gene (reference sequence). CDR3 region: CASSYPGQSNEKLFF. DNA of the CDR3: TGTGCCAGCAGCTATCCGGGACAGTCTAATGAAAAACTGTTTTTT.

This clone was observed a handful of times. The genes are TRBV15 and TRBJ2-7; weak D call: TRBD1 (6 bases). V lost 0 bases, J lost 0 bases, and 9 bases lay in between. This CDR3 is 15 amino acids long. Germline CDR1 and CDR2: LNHNV and YYDKDF (reference sequence). CDR3: CATSRESGDSYEQYF. The CDR3 DNA reads as TGTGCCACCAGCAGAGAGTCAGGGGACTCCTACGAGCAGTACTTC.

This clone was counted only a few times. The V gene is TRBV3-1 (or the pseudogene TRBV3-2), the J gene TRBJ1-6; unclear D gene. The V gene's germline CDR1 is LGHDT and CDR2 YNNKEL (reference sequence). This CDR3 region has 14 residues. V was cut by 0 bases and J by 6 bases, with 6 bases left in between. CDR3 nucleotide sequence: TGTGCCAGCAGCCAAGATCGGGTTAATTCACCCCTCCACTTT. It specifies CASSQDRVNSPLHF.

The table lists this clone with a count of one. The CDR3 spells CASSKGIRGETQYF. CDR3 sequence (DNA): TGTGCCAGCAGCAAAGGGATCAGGGGAGAGACCCAGTACTTC. V gene TRBV21-1 combines with J gene TRBJ2-5; the DNA was not compared with TRBD1, the D call given in the table. TRBV21-1 is described as a pseudogene. CDR3 length equals 14 residues.

The chain joins TRBV7-7 to TRBJ2-1, with 7 positions matching TRBD1. The J segment lost 5 bases and the V segment lost 0 bases, leaving 1 base of the junction unmatched. This CDR3 contains 14 residues. From germline, CDR1 is SSHAT and CDR2 FNYEAQ (reference sequence). The CDR3 here is CASSLAGQNNEQFF. CDR3 bases: TGTGCCAGCAGCTTAGCGGGACAGAACAATGAGCAGTTCTTC.